The sample holds a few counts of the clone carrying this T cell receptor beta chain. V lost 5 bases, J lost 4 bases, and 2 bases stayed unmatched. CDR1 is SGHVS, CDR2 FQNEAQ, per germline. This CDR3 region has 14 residues. Assay: immunoSEQ multiplex PCR; the TCRdb copy retains only in-frame clones and omits some. This repertoire shows some 100,000 clones, around 89% found once; its top ten account for about 1.8%. This specimen comes from a study of T cell responses to AZD1222 COVID-19 vaccine. The TCR originated in an adult in good health. The chain links TRBV7-8 to TRBJ1-5; TRBD1 matches 10 bases. The sample was peripheral blood, taken on day 0 of AZD1222 vaccination. This chain's CDR3 is CASSRGQGNQPQHF. Here the CDR3 DNA reads TGTGCCAGCAGCAGGGGACAGGGGAATCAGCCCCAGCATTTT.